This T cell receptor (beta chain) was observed in a study of Ad26.COV2.S vaccination and SARS-CoV-2 variants. V gave up 0 bases and J gave up 7 bases, with 6 bases separating them. Germline V gives CDR1 MNHNS, CDR2 SASEGT. The CDR3 extends over 13 amino acids. Data came from immunoSEQ multiplex PCR; TCRdb stores just in-frame clones and leaves some out. The table shows about 350,000 clones, with 92% occurring only once. As concerns this clone: Its matching antigen is unknown.

Points from the study as a whole: Non-spike TCR breadth did not differ much between vaccine and placebo recipients. There was reportedly substantial breadth in spike-specific CD8+ and CD4+ T cell responses after vaccination.

The TCR comes from a human donor who had recovered from COVID-19. This chain uses TRBV6-1 with TRBJ2-2; D uncertain. The sequenced sample was peripheral blood, obtained after recovery from COVID-19. CDR3 region: CASSEAADGELFF. CDR3 sequence (DNA): TGTGCCAGCAGTGAAGCGGCGGACGGGGAGCTGTTTTTT.